Below are 15 T cell receptor beta chains sequenced from a single sample in a study of cytomegalovirus exposure and HLA in healthy donors. A multiplex PCR was run with 60 Vbeta primers and 13 Jbeta primers. Clones were read by immunoSEQ multiplex PCR, and TCRdb kept only the in-frame ones, dropping some. Among over 200,000 clones listed, 70% to 90% were seen once. Sequences were obtained from PBMCs. All receptors come from a human donor in good health.

The chain links TRBV6-1 to TRBJ1-1; the D gene is possibly TRBD1 (6 bases). This CDR3 contains 16 residues. CDR1 is MNHNS, CDR2 SASEGT, per germline. V lost 2 bases and J lost 0, with 13 bases in between. DNA for the CDR3: TGTGCCAGCAGTGAACTAGGGGGATGGATGAACACTGAAGCTTTCTTT. This sequence encodes CASSELGGWMNTEAFF.

CDR3 region: CASSLGTTVNNEQFF. The CDR3 nucleotides read TGTGCCAGCAGCTTGGGGACAACAGTAAACAATGAGCAGTTCTTC. The V gene is TRBV5-6, the J gene TRBJ2-1, with D perhaps TRBD1 (5 bases). The CDR3 extends over 15 amino acids. V lost 0 bases to trimming and J lost 5 bases, with 12 bases between them. The germline gives CDR1 SGHDT, CDR2 YYEEEE.

This chain joins TRBV4-3 and TRBJ2-1; TRBD2 matches at 8 bases. The length of the CDR3 is 16 residues. From germline, CDR1 is LGHNA and CDR2 YSLEER. V shed 3 bases and J 4 bases; nucleotides not matched to a gene: 8. CDR3 in DNA: TGCGCCAGCAGCCAGGCCCCAGCGGGAGAATACAATGAGCAGTTCTTC. This gives the protein CASSQAPAGEYNEQFF.

The rearrangement joins TRBV19 to TRBJ1-1; tentatively, D is TRBD1 (5 bases). In germline, CDR1 is LNHDA, CDR2 SQIVND (reference sequence). Trimming cost V 7 bases and J 0 bases, with 21 bases left between them. The CDR3 is 17 amino acids. The CDR3 coding sequence is TGTGCCAGTACCCTCGGGGGTGGGTGGACCTTGAACACTGAAGCTTTCTTT. Translated, it gives CASTLGGGWTLNTEAFF.

V is TRBV5-4 and J is TRBJ2-3; the match to TRBD2 covers 16 bases. Losses at the gene ends were 5 bases for V and 3 bases for J; bases not matched to a gene: 6. The V gene's germline CDR1 is SGHNT and CDR2 YYREEE (reference sequence). The CDR3 length is 17 residues. In nucleotides, the CDR3 is TGTGCCAGCAGGCCCGGGACTAGCGGGAGGGCGACAGATACGCAGTATTTT. Translated: CASRPGTSGRATDTQYF. Looking up the rest from reference TRBV5-4 and TRBJ2-3 gives the full variable domain: ETGVTQSPTHLIKTRGQQVTLRCSSQSGHNTVSWYQQALGQGPQFIFQYYREEENGRGNFPPRFSGLQFPNYSSELNVNALELDDSALYLCASRPGTSGRATDTQYFGPGTRLTVL.

This sequence joins TRBV4-1 and TRBJ2-1; maybe TRBD1 (5 bases). Looked up from germline, CDR1 is MGHRA and CDR2 is YSYEKL. V shed 0 bases and J shed 2 bases, with 17 bases lying between them. The CDR3 loop spans 18 amino acids. The CDR3 loop is CASSQDSSARVTYNEQFF. The CDR3, as DNA: TGCGCCAGCAGCCAAGACTCTTCCGCCAGGGTGACCTACAATGAGCAGTTCTTC.

J is TRBJ2-7 and V is TRBV6-1, with D tentatively TRBD1 (6 bases). The germline V gene encodes CDR1 MNHNS and CDR2 SASEGT. Trimming removed 3 bases at V and 0 bases at J, with 12 bases between. CDR3 length: 15 amino acids. The chain's CDR3 is CASSDLDRSSYEQYF. CDR3 coding DNA: TGTGCCAGCAGTGACCTAGACAGGTCCTCCTACGAGCAGTACTTC.

The genes are TRBV5-1 and TRBJ2-7; 14 positions match TRBD2. The trim removed 4 bases at V and 6 bases at J, leaving 6 bases unmatched. This CDR3 has 15 residues. Looked up from germline, CDR1 is SGHRS and CDR2 is YFSETQ. This chain's CDR3 is CASSASTSGRVEQYF. CDR3 DNA sequence: TGCGCCAGCAGCGCTTCGACTAGCGGGAGGGTCGAGCAGTACTTC.

The V gene is TRBV5-1, the J gene TRBJ2-2, with TRBD2 matching 9 bases. Trimming removed 0 bases from V and 4 bases from J; junction bases left unmatched: 4. Per the germline V gene, CDR1 is SGHRS and CDR2 is YFSETQ. This CDR3 has 16 amino acids. The CDR3 protein is CASSLEAGGPTGELFF. The CDR3 coding sequence is TGCGCCAGCAGCTTGGAGGCGGGAGGGCCCACCGGGGAGCTGTTTTTT. The full variable domain, completed using reference TRBV5-1 and TRBJ2-2, is KAGVTQTPRYLIKTRGQQVTLSCSPISGHRSVSWYQQTPGQGLQFLFEYFSETQRNKGNFPGRFSGRQFSNSRSEMNVSTLELGDSALYLCASSLEAGGPTGELFFGEGSRLTVL.

Written as DNA, the CDR3 is TGCGCCAGCAGCTCACTAGCGGGGGCTCTCGAGCAGTACTTC. It codes for CASSSLAGALEQYF. The genes are TRBV4-1 and TRBJ2-7, with 11 nucleotides matching TRBD2. Germline values: CDR1 MGHRA, CDR2 YSYEKL. The V and J ends lost 5 bases and 6 bases, in that order; junction bases with no gene match: 6. The CDR3 totals 14 residues.

The chain links TRBV23-1 to TRBJ1-4, with 10 bases aligning to TRBD1. TRBV23-1 is an ORF; its function is uncertain. With V trimmed by 7 bases and J by 1 base, 12 bases remained unmatched. The length of the CDR3 is 18 residues. The CDR3 here is CASNNHTGTGETNEKLFF. The CDR3 DNA reads TGCGCCAGCAACAACCACACCGGGACAGGGGAAACTAATGAAAAACTGTTTTTT.

The chain combines TRBV9 with TRBJ1-1; possible D gene TRBD1, 5 bases. With 4 bases removed from V and 3 bases from J, the gap between germline ends came to 10 bases. Germline values: CDR1 SGDLS, CDR2 YYNGEE. The CDR3 is 13 residues long. DNA for the CDR3: TGTGCCAGCAGCAGTGCAGGGTACACTGAAGCTTTCTTT. It translates to CASSSAGYTEAFF.

The CDR3 DNA follows: TGTGCCAGCAGCCGACACCTCTATTTGGGTGGCTACACCTTC. Translation: CASSRHLYLGGYTF. The J gene is TRBJ1-2, the V gene TRBV7-9, with unresolved D. V was shortened by 5 bases and J by 7 bases, with 17 bases between the two germline ends. Germline V gene data show CDR1 as SEHNR and CDR2 as FQNEAQ (reference sequence). The CDR3 totals 14 residues.

The genes are TRBV19 and TRBJ2-2; TRBD2 aligns across 9 bases. This CDR3 is 15 amino acids long. V lost 8 bases, J lost 2 bases, and 6 bases stayed unmatched. The germline gives CDR1 LNHDA, CDR2 SQIVND (reference sequence). In DNA, the CDR3 is TGTGCCAGTGGACAAGCGGGAGGAAACACCGGGGAGCTGTTTTTT. Residues: CASGQAGGNTGELFF.

This clone was counted only a few times. The genes are TRBV7-2 and TRBJ1-1; D is unclear. The germline CDR1 and CDR2 sequences are SGHTA and FQGNSA. CDR3 length equals 13 residues. Trimming took off 5 bases at V and 1 base at J, with 8 bases between the two ends. DNA for the CDR3: TGTGCCAGCAGCATGGGCCAGAACACTGAAGCTTTCTTT. This codes for CASSMGQNTEAFF.